This is a list of T cell receptor beta chains from one sample in a study of T-cell memory formation after mild COVID-19. TCRdb re-called the 5' RACE reads with MiXCR, one entry per CDR3 protein. The table lists 250,000 to 300,000 distinct CDR3 sequences, about 16% of them singletons. Sequencing used PBMCs or a T cell subset sorted from them (not recorded which). The receptors come from a man younger than 30 who had mild COVID-19 (a few samples of this study predate the infection). Cell type and time point are not known. CDR3s include the opening cysteine and the closing phenylalanine or tryptophan. A D gene is named only where the DNA matches it firmly. The size entry is marked missing in some rows and otherwise reads once, few, many or a size class.

clone_size,d_call,j_call,v_call,cdr3_nt,cdr3_aa
few,NA,TRBJ1-5,TRBV2,TGTGCCAGCAGATTTCAGAATAGCAATCAGCCCCAGCATTTT,CASRFQNSNQPQHF
NA,NA,TRBJ2-6,TRBV7-2,TGTGCCAGCAGCTTAGTTAGCTCTGGGGCCAACGTCCTGACTTTC,CASSLVSSGANVLTF
few,NA,TRBJ2-3,TRBV20-1,TGCAGTGCTAGAGATCGAGGCTACCGCACAGATACGCAGTATTTT,CSARDRGYRTDTQYF
few,TRBD2,TRBJ2-5,TRBV29-1,TGCAGCGTCGAGGAGGGGACTAGCGTTGGGACCCAGTACTTC,CSVEEGTSVGTQYF
many,TRBD1,TRBJ2-2,TRBV4-2,TGTGCCAGCAGCCAGGGGACAGGGGTCACCGGGGAGCTGTTTTTT,CASSQGTGVTGELFF
NA,NA,TRBJ1-1,TRBV28,TGTGCCAGCAGTTCTCGGGCCACTGAAGCTTTCTTT,CASSSRATEAFF
NA,NA,TRBJ1-5,TRBV7-2,TGTGCCAGCAGCCTATGGGGGCGGGGGCATCAGCCCCAGCATTTT,CASSLWGRGHQPQHF
NA,NA,TRBJ2-1,TRBV5-1,TGCGCCAGCAGCTCCCGACAGGAAAGCTCCTACAATGAGCAGTTCTTC,CASSSRQESSYNEQFF
many,TRBD1,TRBJ2-1,TRBV15,TGTGCCACCGGACAGGGGGAAAGCTACAATGAGCAGTTCTTC,CATGQGESYNEQFF
few,NA,TRBJ2-7,TRBV10-1,TGCGCCAGCAGCCCGGGCCCACCCTACGAGCAGTACTTC,CASSPGPPYEQYF
few,TRBD1,TRBJ1-5,TRBV12-3/TRBV12-4,TGTGCCAGCCAGGGACAGGGGAATCAGCCCCAGCATTTT,CASQGQGNQPQHF
few,NA,TRBJ1-2,TRBV6-5,TGTGCCAGCAGTTGGTCCGGTGGGGGCTACACCTTC,CASSWSGGGYTF
few,TRBD1,TRBJ2-5,TRBV29-1,TGCAGCGTTACACCGGGACAGGGGGCGCGGGAGACCCAGTACTTC,CSVTPGQGARETQYF
many,TRBD2,TRBJ2-1,TRBV4-2,TGTGCCAGCAGCCAACTAGCGGGGGGCTCCTACAATGAGCAGTTCTTC,CASSQLAGGSYNEQFF
few,TRBD2,TRBJ2-7,TRBV27,TGTGCCAGCAGTTTAAAGCGGGGTACCTACGAGCAGTACTTC,CASSLKRGTYEQYF
NA,NA,TRBJ1-1,TRBV29-1,TGCAGTACCGGGACAGAAGCTTTCTTT,CSTGTEAFF
few,NA,TRBJ1-1,TRBV5-1,TGCGCCAGCAGTCCTACAGGGAATGAAGCTTTCTTT,CASSPTGNEAFF
many,NA,TRBJ2-3,TRBV5-1,TGCGCCAGCAGCTTCGGTAGCCCCACAGATACGCAGTATTTT,CASSFGSPTDTQYF
NA,NA,TRBJ2-3,TRBV19,TGTGCCAGTAGCCGAACGGGCCGAACCACAGATACGCAGTATTTT,CASSRTGRTTDTQYF
few,TRBD1,TRBJ1-2,TRBV25-1,TGTGCCAGCAGTCTTCCAGGGGGCGACTATGGCTACACCTTC,CASSLPGGDYGYTF
few,NA,TRBJ1-2,TRBV7-2,TGTGCCAGCAGCTTGACAGGCCACTATGGCTACACCTTC,CASSLTGHYGYTF
NA,NA,TRBJ1-2,TRBV29-1,TGCAGCGTCAGAGGCTATGGCTACACCTTC,CSVRGYGYTF
NA,NA,TRBJ2-5,TRBV5-6,TGTGCCAGCAGCCCCTCCGGGACTCGGATAGGGACCCAGTACTTC,CASSPSGTRIGTQYF
few,TRBD1,TRBJ1-2,TRBV29-1,TGCAGCGTTTTCCACCCGGAGGGGACAGGGTTTTTCTATGGCTACACCTTC,CSVFHPEGTGFFYGYTF
NA,NA,TRBJ2-3,TRBV7-6,TGTGCCAGCAGCTTAGTCGGTGTTTCAGATACGCAGTATTTT,CASSLVGVSDTQYF
many,NA,TRBJ2-3,TRBV4-1,TGCGCCAGCAGCCAACCTTACCGGACAGATACGCAGTATTTT,CASSQPYRTDTQYF
many,TRBD1,TRBJ2-7,TRBV29-1,TGCAGCGTTGACGGTACACCGGGACAGGGGGGCTACGAGCAGTACTTC,CSVDGTPGQGGYEQYF
NA,NA,TRBJ2-6,TRBV6-2/TRBV6-3,TGTGCCATCGGGAACTCTGGGGCCAACGTCCTGACTTTC,CAIGNSGANVLTF
few,NA,TRBJ1-1,TRBV20-1,TGCAGTGCTAGCCAGGCTACACTTCTAACTGAAGCTTTCTTT,CSASQATLLTEAFF
NA,NA,TRBJ2-2,TRBV7-3,TGTGCCAGCAGCCCGACGAGGGGGGGGGCCGGGGAGCTGTTTTTT,CASSPTRGGAGELFF
many,NA,TRBJ2-1,TRBV7-9,TGTGCCAGCAGCGGTAGGGAGCAGTTCTTC,CASSGREQFF
few,NA,TRBJ1-2,TRBV6-2/TRBV6-3,TGTGCCAGCAATGAAATCTGGGGAACTGGCTACACCTTC,CASNEIWGTGYTF
many,NA,TRBJ2-5,TRBV4-3,TGCGCCAGCAGCCTAAAGGGGGGGGTAGAGACCCAGTACTTC,CASSLKGGVETQYF
NA,NA,TRBJ2-3,TRBV12-3/TRBV12-4,TGTGCCAGCATGCAGGGGACAGATACGCAGTATTTT,CASMQGTDTQYF
NA,NA,TRBJ1-6,TRBV19,TGTGCCAGTAACGTCGGAAGTCATTCACCCCTCCACTTT,CASNVGSHSPLHF
NA,TRBD1,TRBJ1-1,TRBV7-2,TGTGCCAGCAGCTTAGCCGGCCAGGGGGGTGAGAACACTGAAGTTTTCTTT,CASSLAGQGGENTEVFF
NA,TRBD2,TRBJ2-2,TRBV20-1,TGCAGTGCCATGTCCGGGACTAGCACCGGGGAGCTGTTTTTT,CSAMSGTSTGELFF
NA,TRBD1,TRBJ1-1,TRBV20-1,TGCAGTGCTAGAGATTCGGGACAGGGCACTGAAGCTTTCTTT,CSARDSGQGTEAFF
NA,NA,TRBJ1-5,TRBV18,TGTGCCAGCTCAAATACGGGTTTTAGCAATCAGCCCCAGCATTTT,CASSNTGFSNQPQHF
many,NA,TRBJ2-4,TRBV5-6,TGTGCCAGCAGCTTGGGTGGGGGAGCCAAAAACATTCAGTACTTC,CASSLGGGAKNIQYF
few,NA,TRBJ1-5,TRBV23-1,TGCGCCAGCAGTCAATCTATAGGCAGGGCATCTGGTCAGCCCCAGCATTTT,CASSQSIGRASGQPQHF
many,NA,TRBJ2-7,TRBV5-1,TGCGCCAGCAGCTTGGATGTGGGTCCGTTATCCTACGAGCAGTACTTC,CASSLDVGPLSYEQYF
NA,NA,TRBJ1-5,TRBV9,TGTGCCAGCAGCCCCGGTGGGGGTAGCAATCAGCCCCAGCATTTT,CASSPGGGSNQPQHF
few,NA,TRBJ1-2,TRBV4-1,TGCGCCAGCAGCCAAGATCAGGGGCTCGTCTATGGCTACACCTTC,CASSQDQGLVYGYTF
many,TRBD1,TRBJ2-3,TRBV7-9,TGTGCCAGCAGCCCCGGGACAGGGGTCACAGATACGCAGTATTTT,CASSPGTGVTDTQYF
many,TRBD2,TRBJ2-3,TRBV5-1,TGCGCCAGCAGCTCCGGACTAGCGGAAAGCACAGATACGCAGTATTTT,CASSSGLAESTDTQYF